This T cell receptor beta chain was obtained from a study of type 1 regulatory T cells. Study as a whole: T-allo10 is a Tr1-enriched, alloantigen-specific CD4 T cell product made in vitro. Broader study findings: Compared with non-type 1 regulatory T cells, type 1 regulatory T cells showed a more restricted TCR repertoire.

About this clonotype itself: The antigen remains unidentified.

The trim removed 5 bases at V and 8 bases at J, leaving 17 bases unmatched. The CDR3 is made up of 16 amino acids. Germline V gene sequence: CDR1 MNHEY, CDR2 SVGAGI. TCRdb used MiXCR to reprocess the reads, holding one entry per CDR3 protein. This table holds around 64,000 distinct CDR3 sequences, 20% found once. Sequenced: cultured type 1 regulatory T (Tr1) cells, either the whole culture or a sorted fraction (not recorded which). The V call is TRBV6-5, the J call TRBJ1-2; TRBD1 agrees at 7 bases. The sequence was obtained from a human donor in good health. CDR3 protein: CASSTEHRGAPFGYTF. CDR3 in DNA: TGTGCCAGCAGTACTGAACACAGGGGAGCCCCTTTCGGCTACACCTTC.